Listed below are T cell receptor beta chains from one sample, sequenced in a study of CD8+CD57+ T cells in acquired aplastic anemia. TCRdb re-derived calls from the reads in MiXCR, one entry per CDR3 protein. The data hold 100,000 to 150,000 distinct CDR3 sequences, with about 46% observed a single time. Sequencing input: sorted CD4+, CD8+, or CD8+CD57+ T cells (not recorded which) from PBMCs. All receptors come from a human donor in good health, serving as a control. Both conserved end residues are part of each CDR3. Each record gives: clone size, D gene, V gene, J gene, CDR3 protein, CDR3 DNA. The D gene is left open where the match is weak. The listing skips clone size in some rows; elsewhere it reads once, few, many or a size class.

.	.	TRBV20-1	TRBJ1-2	CSARDHRGYGYTF	TGCAGTGCTAGAGATCACAGAGGGTATGGCTACACCTTC
.	TRBD1	TRBV2	TRBJ2-7	CASRATGTDYYEQYF	TGTGCCAGCAGAGCCACCGGGACAGATTATTACGAGCAGTACTTC
many	.	TRBV11-2	TRBJ1-3	CASSSGRDLSGNTIYF	TGTGCCAGCAGCTCGGGACGGGACCTCTCTGGAAACACCATATATTTT
many	.	TRBV4-3	TRBJ2-7	CASSQFRDTTYEQYF	TGCGCCAGCAGCCAATTCCGGGACACCACCTACGAGCAGTACTTC
.	.	TRBV10-3	TRBJ2-1	CAISESGLASSYNEQFF	TGTGCCATCAGTGAGTCGGGACTCGCGAGCTCCTACAATGAGCAGTTCTTC
many	.	TRBV6-2/TRBV6-3	TRBJ1-1	CASSYSGVPEAFF	TGTGCCAGCAGTTACTCCGGGGTTCCTGAAGCTTTCTTT
.	.	TRBV7-9	TRBJ2-5	CASSFLYGKETQYF	TGTGCCAGCAGCTTTCTGTACGGGAAAGAGACCCAGTACTTC
many	TRBD1	TRBV20-1	TRBJ1-6	CSAARQGRNSPLHF	TGCAGTGCTGCCCGACAGGGACGTAATTCACCCCTCCACTTT
many	.	TRBV19	TRBJ1-5	CASSIGVRGRNQPQHF	TGTGCCAGTAGTATAGGGGTCAGGGGACGCAATCAGCCCCAGCATTTT
many	.	TRBV19	TRBJ1-3	CASSATGRENTIYF	TGTGCCAGTAGTGCAACAGGGAGAGAAAACACCATATATTTT
many	TRBD2	TRBV6-1	TRBJ2-7	CASRARIAAGGLYEQYF	TGTGCCAGCAGGGCTAGGATCGCAGCGGGGGGGCTTTACGAGCAGTACTTC
.	.	TRBV15	TRBJ2-7	CATSSPDGPHEQYF	TGTGCCACCAGCAGCCCGGACGGTCCCCACGAGCAGTACTTC
.	.	TRBV3-1	TRBJ2-6	CASSPQGGAGANVLTF	TGTGCCAGCAGCCCCCAGGGAGGTGCTGGGGCCAACGTCCTGACTTTC
.	.	TRBV2	TRBJ1-1	CASSFRTEMNTEAFF	TGTGCCAGCAGTTTCCGGACGGAGATGAACACTGAAGCTTTCTTT
.	.	TRBV29-1	TRBJ1-2	CSVKQGGDGYTF	TGCAGCGTTAAACAGGGAGGAGATGGCTACACCTTC
few	TRBD1	TRBV7-8	TRBJ1-2	CASSSIPGTGARGGYTF	TGTGCCAGCAGCTCTATACCCGGGACAGGGGCTAGAGGCGGCTACACCTTC
.	TRBD1	TRBV2	TRBJ1-1	CASIRDRGRGTEAFF	TGTGCCAGCATTAGGGACAGGGGGCGAGGAACTGAAGCTTTCTTT
.	.	TRBV24-1	TRBJ2-5	CATPQGPGQETQYF	TGTGCCACTCCGCAGGGTCCCGGACAAGAGACCCAGTACTTC
many	TRBD1	TRBV20-1	TRBJ1-1	CSAPGTGQMNTEAFF	TGCAGTGCGCCTGGGACAGGCCAAATGAACACTGAAGCTTTCTTT
many	TRBD1	TRBV19	TRBJ1-5	CASSDQQGANQPQHF	TGTGCCAGTAGTGACCAACAGGGGGCGAATCAGCCCCAGCATTTT
many	.	TRBV2	TRBJ1-1	CASIWRSTEAFF	TGTGCCAGCATTTGGAGAAGCACTGAAGCTTTCTTT
.	TRBD1	TRBV29-1	TRBJ1-1	CSVVGTATEAFF	TGCAGCGTTGTCGGGACAGCCACTGAAGCTTTCTTT
.	TRBD2	TRBV6-1	TRBJ2-1	CASRLLAGVYNEQFF	TGTGCCAGCAGACTACTAGCGGGGGTATACAATGAGCAGTTCTTC
many	.	TRBV7-2	TRBJ2-3	CASSSNPGTQDTQYF	TGTGCCAGCAGCTCGAACCCGGGGACCCAGGATACGCAGTATTTT
many	.	TRBV12-3/TRBV12-4	TRBJ2-7	CASKAGPSEQYF	TGTGCCAGCAAGGCAGGGCCGTCCGAGCAGTACTTC
.	.	TRBV7-3	TRBJ2-7	CASSWAGSEQYF	TGTGCCAGCAGCTGGGCAGGGTCCGAGCAGTACTTC
few	.	TRBV29-1	TRBJ2-3	CSVGAYTDTQYF	TGCAGCGTTGGGGCCTACACAGATACGCAGTATTTT
.	.	TRBV19	TRBJ2-5	CASRRGQRFQETQYF	TGTGCCAGTAGACGGGGACAACGTTTCCAAGAGACCCAGTACTTC
many	.	TRBV5-1	TRBJ2-3	CASSFGGVDDTQYF	TGCGCCAGCAGCTTCGGCGGGGTGGATGATACGCAGTATTTT
.	TRBD1	TRBV25-1	TRBJ1-2	CASSRGQLEWNYGYTF	TGTGCCAGCAGCCGGGGACAGCTTGAATGGAACTATGGCTACACCTTC
.	.	TRBV6-2/TRBV6-3	TRBJ1-1	CTSSYSREGTRGFRVNTEAFF	TGTACCAGCAGTTACTCGAGAGAGGGTACGAGGGGGTTCCGTGTGAACACAGAAGCTTTCTTT
few	TRBD1	TRBV25-1	TRBJ1-6	CASSDSTQGAGSPLHF	TGTGCCAGCAGTGATTCAACACAGGGGGCTGGATCACCCCTCCACTTT
many	.	TRBV13	TRBJ2-4	CASSSPGARIYF	TGTGCCAGCAGCTCTCCTGGGGCGCGGATCTACTTC
many	.	TRBV19	TRBJ2-6	CASSPSGVSGANVLTF	TGTGCCAGTAGTCCGTCGGGGGTCTCTGGGGCCAACGTCCTGACTTTC
.	.	TRBV20-1	TRBJ1-4	CSARDQAGNEKLFF	TGCAGTGCTAGAGATCAGGCAGGAAATGAAAAACTGTTTTTT
few	TRBD1	TRBV29-1	TRBJ2-2	CSVRRTGGTGELFF	TGCAGCGTCCGTCGGACAGGGGGCACCGGGGAGCTGTTTTTT
many	.	TRBV4-1	TRBJ1-2	CASSQDGGLGRTYGYTF	TGCGCCAGCAGCCAAGACGGCGGTTTAGGACGGACCTATGGCTACACCTTC
.	.	TRBV6-5	TRBJ2-6	CASSSDRSSSSGANVLTF	TGTGCCAGCAGTTCCGACCGCTCGAGCTCCTCTGGGGCCAACGTCCTGACTTTC
.	.	TRBV29-1	TRBJ1-1	CSVAALTQNTEAFF	TGCAGCGTCGCAGCTCTCACACAGAACACTGAAGCTTTCTTT
once	TRBD2	TRBV29-1	TRBJ2-5	CSVGAGTSGETQYF	TGCAGCGTCGGTGCCGGGACTAGCGGAGAGACCCAGTACTTC
many	.	TRBV20-1	TRBJ2-5	CSARGLKQETQYF	TGCAGTGCTAGAGGGCTTAAACAAGAGACCCAGTACTTC